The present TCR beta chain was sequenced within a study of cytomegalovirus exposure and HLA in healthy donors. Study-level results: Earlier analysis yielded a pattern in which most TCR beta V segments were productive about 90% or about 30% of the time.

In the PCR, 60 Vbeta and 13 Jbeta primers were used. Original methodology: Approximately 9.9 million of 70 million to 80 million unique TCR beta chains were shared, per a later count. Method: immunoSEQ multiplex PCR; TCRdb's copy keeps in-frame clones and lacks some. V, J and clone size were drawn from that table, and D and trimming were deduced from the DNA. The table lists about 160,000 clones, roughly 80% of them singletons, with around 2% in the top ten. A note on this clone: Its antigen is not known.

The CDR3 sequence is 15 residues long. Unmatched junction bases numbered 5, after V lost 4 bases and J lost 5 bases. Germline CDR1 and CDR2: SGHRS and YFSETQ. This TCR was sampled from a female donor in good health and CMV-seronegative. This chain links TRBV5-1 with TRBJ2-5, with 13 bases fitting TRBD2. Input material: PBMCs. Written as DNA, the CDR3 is TGCGCCAGCAGCCCGGGACTAGCGGGGAGGGAGACCCAGTACTTC. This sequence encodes CASSPGLAGRETQYF.